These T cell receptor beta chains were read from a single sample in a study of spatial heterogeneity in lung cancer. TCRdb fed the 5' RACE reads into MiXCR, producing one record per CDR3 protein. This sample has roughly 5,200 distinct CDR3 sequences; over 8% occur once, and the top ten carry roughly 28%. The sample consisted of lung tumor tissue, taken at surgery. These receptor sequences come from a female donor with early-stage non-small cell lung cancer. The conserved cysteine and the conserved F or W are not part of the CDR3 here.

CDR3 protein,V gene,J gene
ASSLFGGGTDTQY,TRBV11-2,TRBJ2-3
ASSYGAGGRLDTQY,TRBV6-5,TRBJ2-3
ASSQGTSGGDTQY,TRBV4-1,TRBJ2-3
ASSFAGLNQPQH,TRBV7-8,TRBJ1-5
ASSATSVGELF,TRBV6-1,TRBJ2-2
ASSLGGGRETDTQY,TRBV11-3,TRBJ2-3
SVVGTEDQETQY,TRBV29-1,TRBJ2-5
SAAGRALGDTQY,TRBV20-1,TRBJ2-3
ASSLRGNSPLH,TRBV27,TRBJ1-6
SARYSGNQETQY,TRBV20-1,TRBJ2-5
ASSLGTTNEQF,TRBV27,TRBJ2-1
ASSLGANTEAF,TRBV7-2,TRBJ1-1
ASSQTAKYGYT,TRBV4-1,TRBJ1-2
ASSLGVGRAAYEQY,TRBV18,TRBJ2-7
ASSTIGGPDTQY,TRBV7-9,TRBJ2-3
SASFGNTIY,TRBV20-1,TRBJ1-3
ASSSRLQGRRETQY,TRBV28,TRBJ2-5
ATSRGAYEQY,TRBV25-1,TRBJ2-7
ASSPWRGTSYNEQF,TRBV28,TRBJ2-1
ASSSYSDRVTHEQY,TRBV6-6,TRBJ2-7
SARPPPGGMGTGELF,TRBV20-1,TRBJ2-2
ASSSRGDSRGSIAKNIQY,TRBV19,TRBJ2-4
ASSLGSVAWEQF,TRBV7-9,TRBJ2-1
SASLTSASTDTQY,TRBV20-1,TRBJ2-3
ASSPGLAGGPDTQY,TRBV4-3,TRBJ2-3
ASSLPPPTDTQY,TRBV28,TRBJ2-3
ASSTYTYSNQPQH,TRBV6-1,TRBJ1-5
ASSLIPSTDTQY,TRBV5-4,TRBJ2-3
ASSLRLPNTEAF,TRBV5-4,TRBJ1-1
AWKLAGVRDTQY,TRBV30,TRBJ2-3
ASSIKSVVGELF,TRBV19,TRBJ2-2
ASSNTRETQY,TRBV2,TRBJ2-5
ASSSGTGPGALH,TRBV6-1,TRBJ1-6
ASSVGLGSTDTQY,TRBV5-6,TRBJ2-3
ASRILSGFTGELF,TRBV6-2/TRBV6-3,TRBJ2-2
ASSGEGRGNSPLH,TRBV11-2,TRBJ1-6
ASSFWGSSYEQY,TRBV5-6,TRBJ2-7
ASSQEKPNYGYT,TRBV12-3/TRBV12-4,TRBJ1-2
ASSFGGTYNSPLH,TRBV12-3/TRBV12-4,TRBJ1-6
SIHRGISGRTPLH,TRBV20-1,TRBJ1-6
SVQRGTVNTEAF,TRBV20-1,TRBJ1-1
ASSQDRSGGYT,TRBV4-1,TRBJ1-2
SVEDPLAGGGTDTQY,TRBV29-1,TRBJ2-3
ASSLEGLAGPLY,TRBV7-3,TRBJ2-5
SVEGLAGASRYNEQF,TRBV29-1,TRBJ2-1
ASSLGAGGMDTQY,TRBV11-2,TRBJ2-3
ASCLGYYEQY,TRBV2,TRBJ2-7
ASSSRASLGPTDTQY,TRBV5-8,TRBJ2-3
SASSPTLGSNQPQH,TRBV20-1,TRBJ1-5